Each of the 23 T cell receptor beta chains below was sequenced from the same sample in a study of glioma-infiltrating T cells after dendritic cell vaccination. The assay was immunoSEQ multiplex PCR, and TCRdb's table has in-frame clones only and misses some. This sample has about 36,000 clones; roughly 79% occur once, and the top ten carry roughly 7.7%. Sequenced material: blood, taken before dendritic cell vaccination. The source of these receptors is a human donor with glioblastoma.

The genes are TRBV5-6 and TRBJ2-5; D possibly corresponds to TRBD2 (6 bases). Germline V gene sequence: CDR1 SGHDT, CDR2 YYEEEE. V lost 2 bases and J lost 5, with 13 bases in between. The CDR3 totals 14 residues. CDR3 in amino acids: CASSFAGSRETQYF. The CDR3 DNA reads as TGTGCCAGCAGCTTCGCGGGGAGTAGGGAGACCCAGTACTTC.

The chain couples TRBV6-4 to TRBJ2-3; 9 nucleotides agree with TRBD2. In germline, CDR1 is MRHNA, CDR2 SNTAGT. Trimming cost V 0 bases and J 4 bases; bases outside gene matches: 8. The CDR3 contains 17 residues. CDR3 protein: CASSDSSSGGPADTQYF. In nucleotides, the CDR3 is TGTGCCAGCAGTGACTCGAGCAGCGGGGGGCCCGCAGATACGCAGTATTTT.

The rearrangement uses TRBV7-2 and TRBJ1-1; maybe TRBD1 (5 bases). The germline V gene encodes CDR1 SGHTA and CDR2 FQGNSA. The CDR3 sequence is 16 residues long. V lost 6 bases and J 4 bases, leaving 21 bases between the germline ends. The CDR3 DNA sequence: TGTGCCAGCAGGCGGGGGAATCTAATGAGAACCACTGAAGCTTTCTTT. Its protein is CASRRGNLMRTTEAFF.

The chain has TRBV5-1 and TRBJ2-2, with unresolved D. CDR1 is SGHRS and CDR2 is YFSETQ in the germline V gene. Trimming stripped 1 base from V and 1 base from J, with 8 bases between. This CDR3 has 15 residues. The CDR3 spells CASSLLGMNTGELFF. In DNA, the CDR3 is TGCGCCAGCAGCTTGTTGGGCATGAACACCGGGGAGCTGTTTTTT.

This chain connects TRBV4-1 to TRBJ1-5, with D possibly TRBD1 on 6 matching bases. Germline V CDR1 and CDR2: MGHRA, YSYEKL. With 2 bases removed from V and 9 bases from J, the gap between germline ends came to 8 bases. This CDR3 contains 12 residues. This chain's CDR3 is CASSQPRGPQHF. CDR3 DNA: TGCGCCAGCAGCCAACCCAGGGGGCCCCAGCATTTT.

This chain uses TRBV7-2 with TRBJ2-7; unclear D gene. The germline V gene encodes CDR1 SGHTA and CDR2 FQGNSA. V lost 1 base, J lost 2 bases, and 6 bases lay in between. The CDR3 loop spans 13 amino acids. CDR3 residues: CASSLVTAYEQYF. The CDR3 DNA is TGTGCCAGCAGCTTAGTAACAGCCTACGAGCAGTACTTC. The whole variable domain, remainder taken from reference TRBV7-2 and TRBJ2-7, is GAGVSQSPSNKVTEKGKDVELRCDPISGHTALYWYRQSLGQGLEFLIYFQGNSAPDKSGLPSDRFSAERTGGSVSTLTIQRTQQEDSAVYLCASSLVTAYEQYFGPGTRLTVT.

This rearrangement joins TRBV4-3 to TRBJ1-6, with 11 positions matching TRBD1. The CDR3 is 16 residues long. The V gene's germline CDR1 is LGHNA and CDR2 YSLEER. Germline trimming cut 0 bases from V and 9 bases from J; bases unmatched to any gene: 4. CDR3 bases: TGCGCCAGCAGCCAAGATCTTGGGACAGGGGGTTCACCCCTCCACTTT. Amino acids: CASSQDLGTGGSPLHF.

The rearrangement joins TRBV5-8 to TRBJ1-1, with D perhaps TRBD1 (5 bases). This CDR3 spans 14 amino acids. Trimming cost V 0 bases and J 4 bases, with 10 bases left between them. Germline V gene sequence: CDR1 SGHTS, CDR2 YDEGEE. DNA for the CDR3: TGTGCCAGCAGCTTGGCTCGGGGGAGCACTGAAGCTTTCTTT. Translation gives CASSLARGSTEAFF.

The CDR3 region is CASSSTPGNTEAFF. In nucleotides, the CDR3 is TGTGCCAGCAGTTCGACACCTGGAAACACTGAAGCTTTCTTT. This chain connects TRBV2 to TRBJ1-1; D not resolved. This CDR3 is 14 amino acids long. Germline lookup yields CDR1 SNHLY and CDR2 FYNNEI. The V gene lost 5 bases and the J gene lost 2 bases, with 12 bases spanning the gap.

J is TRBJ1-1 and V is TRBV7-8; no firm D call. CDR3 size: 17 residues. Per the germline V gene, CDR1 is SGHVS and CDR2 is FQNEAQ. V was cut by 2 bases and J by 5 bases, with 21 bases left in between. CDR3 residues: CASSLRAVLSTRTEAFF. In DNA form, the CDR3 reads TGTGCCAGCAGCTTAAGAGCGGTACTATCGACGAGGACTGAAGCTTTCTTT. Variable domain in full (rest from reference TRBV7-8 and TRBJ1-1): GAGVSQSPRYKVAKRGQDVALRCDPISGHVSLFWYQQALGQGPEFLTYFQNEAQLDKSGLPSDRFFAERPEGSVSTLKIQRTQQEDSAVYLCASSLRAVLSTRTEAFFGQGTRLTVV.

The chain uses TRBV28 and TRBJ1-6, with 10 bases aligning to TRBD1. This CDR3 spans 16 amino acids. The germline CDR1 and CDR2 sequences are MDHEN and SYDVKM. V was pared by 3 bases and J by 10 bases, with 9 bases of the junction left unmatched. CDR3 protein: CASSFVGTGAGSPLHF. In DNA form, the CDR3 reads TGTGCCAGCAGTTTCGTCGGGACAGGGGCTGGATCACCCCTCCACTTT.

The sample holds one count of this clone. Written as DNA, the CDR3 is TGTGCCAGCAGCGAGAGTAGCGGGGGTCGGGGCGAGCAGTACTTC. This gives the protein CASSESSGGRGEQYF. The chain is built from TRBV7-2 and TRBJ2-7; 9 bases are shared with TRBD2. J lost 6 bases, V lost 5 bases, and 11 bases had no gene match. This CDR3 comprises 15 residues. In germline, CDR1 is SGHTA, CDR2 FQGNSA.

In this sample, this clone turned up once. This sequence joins TRBV2 and TRBJ1-1; 7 bases agree with TRBD1. This CDR3 region has 14 residues. Germline CDR1 is SNHLY and CDR2 is FYNNEI. V lost 6 bases to trimming and J lost 4 bases; unmatched junction nucleotides: 8. CDR3 residues: CASRGDREVTEAFF. The CDR3 nucleotides are TGTGCCAGCAGGGGCGACAGGGAGGTCACTGAAGCTTTCTTT.

The rearrangement uses TRBV4-3 and TRBJ1-2; D unclear. The germline gives CDR1 LGHNA, CDR2 YSLEER. V was trimmed by 4 bases and J by 0 bases, leaving 27 bases between them. CDR3 size: 20 residues. The CDR3 nucleotides are TGCGCCAGCAGCCCACAAGAGGCCAGACGAATCGGAGCCGCTAACTATGGCTACACCTTC. This sequence encodes CASSPQEARRIGAANYGYTF.

The gene calls are TRBV5-1 and TRBJ2-3, with 8 nucleotides matching TRBD1. Germline V lookup: CDR1 SGHRS, CDR2 YFSETQ. The V gene end was trimmed by 3 bases and the J gene end by 10 bases; junction bases not matched to a gene: 19. This CDR3 region has 17 residues. The CDR3 DNA sequence: TGCGCCAGCAGCTCGGACAGGGCCGGGTCCCCCAACGGGGCGCAGTATTTT. Its protein is CASSSDRAGSPNGAQYF.

The V gene is TRBV7-2, the J gene TRBJ2-2; 8 bases map to TRBD1. After removal of 0 bases from V and 6 bases from J, the junction contained 6 bases not matched to a gene. The length of the CDR3 is 16 residues. Per the germline V gene, CDR1 is SGHTA and CDR2 is FQGNSA. In DNA form, the CDR3 reads TGTGCCAGCAGCTTAGCTTTAGCAGGGGGCCCCGGGGAGCTGTTTTTT. It specifies CASSLALAGGPGELFF.

The genes are TRBV13 and TRBJ2-7; the D is unclear. The V end was cut by 1 base, the J end by 0 bases, with 4 bases between. CDR1 PRHDT and CDR2 FYEKMQ come from the germline V gene (reference sequence). This CDR3 spans 13 amino acids. The CDR3 protein is CASSLVGSYEQYF. Here the CDR3 DNA reads TGTGCCAGCAGCTTAGTCGGCTCCTACGAGCAGTACTTC.

The gene calls are TRBV2 and TRBJ1-5, with no clear D. The length of the CDR3 is 13 residues. V was clipped by 6 bases and J by 0 bases, with 6 bases between them. The germline V gene has CDR1 SNHLY and CDR2 FYNNEI. The CDR3 DNA sequence: TGTGCCAGCAGCAGGAATAGCAATCAGCCCCAGCATTTT. This codes for CASSRNSNQPQHF.

V is TRBV19 and J is TRBJ2-5, with a possible D match to TRBD2 (6 bases). The germline gives CDR1 LNHDA, CDR2 SQIVND (reference sequence). Trimming took 1 base from V and 1 from J, leaving 19 bases between them. The CDR3 sequence is 18 residues long. The CDR3 region is CASSIVTLGYGGQETQYF. For the CDR3, the DNA is TGTGCCAGTAGTATAGTCACACTAGGCTACGGGGGCCAAGAGACCCAGTACTTC.

This clone was counted a few times. The chain uses TRBV11-3 and TRBJ2-3; 9 bases agree with TRBD2. CDR3 length: 16 residues. CDR1 is SGHNT, CDR2 YENEEA, per germline. Germline trimming cut 1 base from V and 4 bases from J; bases unmatched to any gene: 6. CDR3 sequence: CASSLGGGGAADTQYF. The CDR3 DNA follows: TGTGCCAGCAGCTTAGGAGGCGGGGGGGCAGCAGATACGCAGTATTTT.

The rearrangement links TRBV7-3 to TRBJ1-1; D remains ambiguous. The germline V gene encodes CDR1 SGHTA and CDR2 FQGTGA. The CDR3 covers 14 residues. V dropped 2 bases and J dropped 1 base, with 8 bases sitting between them. This CDR3 is CASSLGGPNTEAFF. Here the CDR3 DNA reads TGTGCCAGCAGCTTAGGAGGGCCGAACACTGAAGCTTTCTTT.

This chain joins TRBV7-3 and TRBJ2-3; perhaps TRBD2 as D (7 bases). V lost 2 bases and J 2 bases, leaving 11 bases between the germline ends. Germline CDR1 reads SGHTA; CDR2 reads FQGTGA. The CDR3 has 15 residues. The CDR3 DNA reads TGTGCCAGCAGCTTAGGGGGGGGCCTCACAGATACGCAGTATTTT. Its translation: CASSLGGGLTDTQYF.

As DNA, the CDR3 is TGTGCCTGGAGGCCAACAGGGCTATACTACGAGCAGTACTTC. Translated: CAWRPTGLYYEQYF. J is TRBJ2-7 and V is TRBV30; D is perhaps TRBD1 (6 bases). The CDR3 spans 14 residues. CDR1 and CDR2 from the germline V gene are GTSNPN and SVGIG (reference sequence). Trimming removed 3 bases from V and 3 bases from J, with 15 bases in between. Using reference TRBV30 and TRBJ2-7 for the parts outside the CDR3, the full variable domain is SQTIHQWPATLVQPVGSPLSLECTVEGTSNPNLYWYRQAAGRGLQLLFYSVGIGQISSEVPQNLSASRPQDRQFILSSKKLLLSDSGFYLCAWRPTGLYYEQYFGPGTRLTVT.